Listed below are T cell receptor beta chains from one sample, sequenced in a study of T-cell memory formation after mild COVID-19. In TCRdb, the 5' RACE reads were re-called with MiXCR into one record per CDR3 protein. Here the sample spans fewer than 650,000 distinct CDR3 sequences, 15% to 20% being singletons. Sequencing was carried out using PBMCs or a T cell subset sorted from them (not recorded which). These receptors originate from an adult woman who had mild COVID-19 (a few samples of this study predate the infection). Cell type and time point are not known. Each CDR3 is given with its conserved first and last residue. A D gene is named only where the DNA matches it firmly. Size tells how often a clone was seen (once, few, many) or the class of an expanded clone, and some rows leave it out.

16	TRBV5-1	many	NA	TRBJ2-2	CASSRRNGVLTGELFF	TGCGCCAGCAGCCGGCGGAACGGGGTACTCACCGGGGAGCTGTTTTTT
14	TRBV7-9	NA	TRBD2	TRBJ2-3	CASSIREGPDTQYF	TGTGCCAGCAGTATCCGGGAGGGCCCCGATACGCAGTATTTT
14	TRBV7-9	NA	NA	TRBJ1-1	CASSFPGGGTEAFF	TGTGCCAGCAGCTTTCCCGGAGGGGGCACTGAAGCTTTCTTT
14	TRBV20-1	NA	TRBD1	TRBJ1-1	CSARGFTGGTEAFF	TGCAGTGCTAGAGGTTTTACAGGGGGCACTGAAGCTTTCTTT
16	TRBV4-1	few	TRBD2	TRBJ2-1	CASSQWLAGGNNEQFF	TGCGCCAGCAGCCAATGGCTAGCGGGGGGGAACAATGAGCAGTTCTTC
13	TRBV3-1	many	NA	TRBJ1-5	CASSQGGGQPQHF	TGTGCCAGCAGCCAAGGAGGGGGTCAGCCCCAGCATTTT
14	TRBV29-1	NA	TRBD1	TRBJ2-1	CSVRTGDSYNEQFF	TGCAGCGTTAGGACAGGGGACTCCTACAATGAGCAGTTCTTC
18	TRBV25-1	NA	TRBD1	TRBJ1-2	CASSGGTTGAHRNYGYTF	TGTGCCAGCAGTGGGGGGACGACAGGGGCCCACCGTAACTATGGCTACACCTTC
15	TRBV29-1	NA	NA	TRBJ1-2	CSVVRVGAANYGYTF	TGCAGCGTTGTTCGAGTAGGCGCCGCCAACTATGGCTACACCTTC
15	TRBV11-2	few	TRBD1	TRBJ1-1	CASSFRDREDTEAFF	TGTGCCAGCAGCTTCCGGGACAGGGAAGACACTGAAGCTTTCTTT
14	TRBV10-3	NA	TRBD1	TRBJ1-1	CAISDGQGQAEAFF	TGTGCCATCAGTGACGGACAGGGGCAAGCTGAAGCTTTCTTT
15	TRBV7-3	few	TRBD2	TRBJ2-3	CASSSTSGGGDTQYF	TGTGCCAGCAGCTCGACTAGCGGGGGAGGAGATACGCAGTATTTT
15	TRBV4-1	NA	NA	TRBJ1-2	CASSQDPGPHYGYTF	TGCGCCAGCAGCCAAGACCCCGGGCCCCACTATGGCTACACCTTC
14	TRBV18	NA	NA	TRBJ1-6	CASSLQEEGSPLHF	TGTGCCAGCTCATTACAGGAGGAAGGTTCACCCCTCCACTTT
16	TRBV5-1	NA	NA	TRBJ2-7	CASSLFGVRDSYEQYF	TGCGCCAGCAGCTTATTCGGGGTCCGTGACTCCTACGAGCAGTACTTC
16	TRBV11-1	NA	TRBD2	TRBJ2-7	CASSSRTSGRLAEQYF	TGTGCCAGCAGCTCCCGGACTAGCGGGAGACTTGCCGAGCAGTACTTC
14	TRBV4-1	once	NA	TRBJ1-5	CASSQGIRNQPQHF	TGCGCCAGCAGCCAAGGGATCCGGAATCAGCCCCAGCATTTT
12	TRBV30	NA	NA	TRBJ2-7	CAWSPGSYEQYF	TGTGCCTGGAGTCCAGGGTCCTACGAGCAGTACTTC
11	TRBV24-1	few	NA	TRBJ1-5	CATSDDGPQHF	TGTGCCACCAGTGACGATGGACCCCAGCATTTT
19	TRBV12-3/TRBV12-4	few	TRBD2	TRBJ2-1	CASSQIGLAGGENYNEQFF	TGTGCCAGCAGTCAGATCGGACTAGCGGGGGGCGAGAACTACAATGAGCAGTTCTTC
15	TRBV15	few	NA	TRBJ1-2	CATSKIGALAHGYTF	TGTGCCACCAGCAAGATTGGGGCCCTAGCCCATGGCTACACCTTC
12	TRBV7-9	NA	NA	TRBJ2-7	CASSLPLNEQYF	TGTGCCAGCAGCTTACCGTTAAACGAGCAGTACTTC
14	TRBV7-9	NA	TRBD2	TRBJ2-1	CASSRTSGRFEQFF	TGTGCCAGCAGCCGGACTAGCGGGAGGTTTGAGCAGTTCTTC
15	TRBV7-9	few	NA	TRBJ2-1	CASSLVPARFDEQFF	TGTGCCAGCAGCTTAGTGCCGGCTAGGTTCGATGAGCAGTTCTTC
15	TRBV20-1	NA	TRBD1	TRBJ2-3	CSATDRDSRTDTQYF	TGCAGTGCCACAGATAGGGACAGCCGCACAGATACGCAGTATTTT
14	TRBV27	few	NA	TRBJ2-7	CASSFQGGRSEQYF	TGTGCCAGCAGTTTTCAGGGGGGGCGTAGTGAGCAGTACTTC
11	TRBV2	few	NA	TRBJ2-7	CASSLTNEQYF	TGTGCCAGCAGCCTCACTAACGAGCAGTACTTC
16	TRBV12-3/TRBV12-4	NA	NA	TRBJ2-7	CASSSPNRVGNYEQYF	TGTGCCAGCAGTTCACCCAACAGGGTGGGGAACTACGAGCAGTACTTC
15	TRBV7-8	many	TRBD1	TRBJ1-2	CASSPMGQGTGGYTF	TGTGCCAGCAGCCCCATGGGACAGGGAACGGGGGGCTACACCTTC
13	TRBV7-9	many	NA	TRBJ2-2	CASSLEGTGELFF	TGTGCCAGCAGCTTAGAAGGGACCGGGGAGCTGTTTTTT
16	TRBV5-1	NA	TRBD1	TRBJ2-2	CASSYEGQGFTGELFF	TGCGCCAGCAGCTATGAGGGACAGGGGTTCACCGGGGAGCTGTTTTTT
14	TRBV7-8	few	TRBD1	TRBJ2-7	CASSLDAGGYEQYF	TGTGCCAGCAGCTTAGACGCAGGGGGCTACGAGCAGTACTTC
15	TRBV6-6	NA	NA	TRBJ2-1	CASSPGRGPLDEQFF	TGTGCCAGCAGCCCCGGGCGGGGCCCTTTGGATGAGCAGTTCTTC
17	TRBV24-1	few	TRBD1	TRBJ2-4	CATSGKQGTVSGNIQYF	TGTGCCACCAGTGGGAAACAGGGGACCGTTTCGGGGAACATTCAGTACTTC
16	TRBV7-9	NA	TRBD2	TRBJ2-5	CASSLLASGEQETQYF	TGTGCCAGCAGCTTACTGGCTAGCGGGGAACAAGAGACCCAGTACTTC
13	TRBV5-4	NA	TRBD1	TRBJ2-2	CASPQGDTGELFF	TGTGCCAGCCCTCAGGGGGACACCGGGGAGCTGTTTTTT
15	TRBV7-9	NA	NA	TRBJ2-5	CASSLRTGFGETQYF	TGTGCCAGCAGCTTGCGCACGGGTTTTGGGGAGACCCAGTACTTC
16	TRBV12-3/TRBV12-4	few	TRBD1	TRBJ1-1	CASRLNDRAGNTEAFF	TGTGCCAGCAGATTAAATGACAGGGCCGGTAACACTGAAGCTTTCTTT
17	TRBV4-1	few	TRBD2	TRBJ2-1	CASSQVLTAGGYNEQFF	TGCGCCAGCAGCCAAGTTCTAACGGCGGGGGGTTACAATGAGCAGTTCTTC
13	TRBV6-6	NA	NA	TRBJ2-5	CASSLIELETQYF	TGTGCCAGCAGCCTGATAGAGTTAGAGACCCAGTACTTC
20	TRBV18	few	TRBD1	TRBJ2-3	CASSLETSGTGIANTDTQYF	TGTGCCAGCTCACTGGAAACATCCGGGACAGGGATAGCCAACACAGATACGCAGTATTTT
13	TRBV7-2	NA	NA	TRBJ2-7	CASSFDRRNEQYF	TGTGCCAGCAGCTTTGACAGGCGTAACGAGCAGTACTTC
16	TRBV7-3	few	TRBD1	TRBJ1-1	CASSETADRRNTEAFF	TGTGCCAGCAGCGAGACCGCGGACAGGAGGAACACTGAAGCTTTCTTT
15	TRBV5-1	NA	TRBD1	TRBJ1-1	CASSSSQGARGEAFF	TGCGCCAGCAGCTCCTCGCAGGGGGCGAGAGGTGAAGCTTTCTTT
13	TRBV24-1	NA	NA	TRBJ2-6	CATQGAGANVLTF	TGTGCCACCCAGGGCGCCGGGGCCAACGTCCTGACTTTC
14	TRBV28	NA	TRBD1	TRBJ2-5	CASRMTGGRETQYF	TGTGCCAGCAGGATGACAGGGGGCAGAGAGACCCAGTACTTC
14	TRBV29-1	few	NA	TRBJ2-1	CSVEGTEAYNEQFF	TGCAGCGTTGAAGGGACGGAGGCCTACAATGAGCAGTTCTTC
16	TRBV6-2/TRBV6-3	few	TRBD1	TRBJ1-1	CASSSSQGWMNTEAFF	TGTGCCAGCAGTTCATCACAGGGGTGGATGAACACTGAAGCTTTCTTT
12	TRBV20-1	NA	NA	TRBJ2-7	CSASGESYEQYF	TGCAGTGCGAGTGGCGAGTCCTACGAGCAGTACTTC
16	TRBV14	few	TRBD1	TRBJ2-1	CASSEQGTPWYNEQFF	TGTGCCAGCAGCGAACAGGGGACCCCTTGGTACAATGAGCAGTTCTTC
14	TRBV12-3/TRBV12-4	few	TRBD2	TRBJ2-7	CASSPPGLDYEQYF	TGTGCCAGCAGTCCTCCGGGACTAGACTACGAGCAGTACTTC
17	TRBV4-2	NA	NA	TRBJ2-2	CASSQVRDSSNTGELFF	TGTGCCAGCAGCCAAGTAAGGGACTCTTCGAACACCGGGGAGCTGTTTTTT
18	TRBV4-2	many	TRBD2	TRBJ2-3	CASSQDQGGRASTDTQYF	TGTGCCAGCAGCCAAGATCAGGGCGGGAGGGCGAGCACAGATACGCAGTATTTT
19	TRBV2	NA	TRBD1	TRBJ2-7	CASNTGGTGGILGIYEQYF	TGTGCCAGCAATACTGGTGGGACAGGGGGAATCCTGGGGATCTACGAGCAGTACTTC
19	TRBV6-5	few	TRBD2	TRBJ2-3	CASSYFAGSGGAWVDTQYF	TGTGCCAGCAGTTACTTTGCTGGTAGCGGGGGGGCCTGGGTAGATACGCAGTATTTT
15	TRBV12-3/TRBV12-4	few	NA	TRBJ1-1	CASSPTGGGRTEAFF	TGTGCCAGCAGCCCCACGGGGGGGGGGCGCACTGAAGCTTTCTTT
15	TRBV24-1	few	TRBD1	TRBJ2-5	CATSEVTGGVETQYF	TGTGCCACCAGTGAAGTTACAGGGGGCGTAGAGACCCAGTACTTC
10	TRBV7-9	many	NA	TRBJ2-1	CASRLGEQFF	TGTGCCAGCAGGTTAGGGGAGCAGTTCTTC